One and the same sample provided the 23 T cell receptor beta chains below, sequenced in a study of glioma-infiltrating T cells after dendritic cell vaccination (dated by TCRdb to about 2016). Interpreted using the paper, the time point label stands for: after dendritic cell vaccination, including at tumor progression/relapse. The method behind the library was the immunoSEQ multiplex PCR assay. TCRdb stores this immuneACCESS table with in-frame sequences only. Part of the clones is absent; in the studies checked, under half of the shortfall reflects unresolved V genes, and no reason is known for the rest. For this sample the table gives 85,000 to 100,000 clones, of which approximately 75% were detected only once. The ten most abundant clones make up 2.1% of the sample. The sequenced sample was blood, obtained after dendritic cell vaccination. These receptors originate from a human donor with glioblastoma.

The CDR3 loop reads CASSPMSGYTF. The DNA of the CDR3 is TGTGCCAGCAGTCCGATGAGCGGCTACACCTTC. The chain recombines TRBV6-1 with TRBJ1-2; D is unresolved. Germline CDR1 is MNHNS and CDR2 is SASEGT. This CDR3 comprises 11 residues. Trimming pared 5 bases from V and 8 bases from J, leaving 9 bases between.

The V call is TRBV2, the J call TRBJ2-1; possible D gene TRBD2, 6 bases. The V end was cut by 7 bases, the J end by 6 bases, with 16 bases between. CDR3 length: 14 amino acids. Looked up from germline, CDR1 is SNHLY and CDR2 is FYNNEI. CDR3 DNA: TGTGCCAGCACCACAGGCGGGATTGTCAATGAGCAGTTCTTC. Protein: CASTTGGIVNEQFF.

The chain's CDR3 is CASNLGQSSYNEQFF. CDR3 DNA sequence: TGCGCCAGCAACCTGGGACAGTCCTCCTACAATGAGCAGTTCTTC. The V and J genes are TRBV4-1 and TRBJ2-1; 7 bases line up with TRBD1. Unmatched junction bases numbered 6, after V lost 7 bases and J lost 0 bases. The CDR3 consists of 15 residues. The V gene's germline CDR1 is MGHRA and CDR2 YSYEKL.

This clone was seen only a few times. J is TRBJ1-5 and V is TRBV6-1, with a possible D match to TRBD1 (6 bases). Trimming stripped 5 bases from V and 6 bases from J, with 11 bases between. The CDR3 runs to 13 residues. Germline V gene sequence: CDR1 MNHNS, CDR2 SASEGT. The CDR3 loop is CASSPTGIQPQHF. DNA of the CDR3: TGTGCCAGCAGTCCTACAGGGATTCAGCCCCAGCATTTT.

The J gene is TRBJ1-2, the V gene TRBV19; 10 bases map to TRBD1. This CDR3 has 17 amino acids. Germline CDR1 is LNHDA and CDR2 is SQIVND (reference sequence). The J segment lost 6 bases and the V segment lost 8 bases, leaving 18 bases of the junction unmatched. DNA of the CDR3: TGTGCCAGTCGCCCCCGGACAGGGGGAAGTCTTTCCAATGGCTACACCTTC. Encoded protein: CASRPRTGGSLSNGYTF.

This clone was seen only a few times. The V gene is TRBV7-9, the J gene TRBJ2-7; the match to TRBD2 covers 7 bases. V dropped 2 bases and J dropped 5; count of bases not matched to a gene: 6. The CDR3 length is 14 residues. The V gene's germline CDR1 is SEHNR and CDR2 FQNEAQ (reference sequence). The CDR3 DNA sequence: TGTGCCAGCAGCTTAAGAGGGGAGGGCAACGAGCAGTACGTC. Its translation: CASSLRGEGNEQYV.

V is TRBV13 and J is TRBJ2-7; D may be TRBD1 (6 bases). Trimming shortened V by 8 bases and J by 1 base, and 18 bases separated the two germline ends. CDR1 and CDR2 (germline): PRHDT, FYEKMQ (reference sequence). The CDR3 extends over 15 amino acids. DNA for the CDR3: TGTGCCAGCCAGCTTAAGACAGGTCAATCCTACGAGCAGTACTTC. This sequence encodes CASQLKTGQSYEQYF.

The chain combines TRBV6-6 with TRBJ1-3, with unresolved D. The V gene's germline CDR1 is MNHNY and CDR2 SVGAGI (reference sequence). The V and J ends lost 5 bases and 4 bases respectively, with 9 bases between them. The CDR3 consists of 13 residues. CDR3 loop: CASSNGSGNTIYF. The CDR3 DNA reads TGTGCCAGCAGTAACGGGTCAGGAAACACCATATATTTT.

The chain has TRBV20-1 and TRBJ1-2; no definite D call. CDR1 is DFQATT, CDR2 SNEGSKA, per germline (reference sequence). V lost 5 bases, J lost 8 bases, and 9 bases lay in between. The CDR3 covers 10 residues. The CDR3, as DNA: TGCAGTGCTCCGCTCGAGGGCTACACCTTC. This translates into CSAPLEGYTF.

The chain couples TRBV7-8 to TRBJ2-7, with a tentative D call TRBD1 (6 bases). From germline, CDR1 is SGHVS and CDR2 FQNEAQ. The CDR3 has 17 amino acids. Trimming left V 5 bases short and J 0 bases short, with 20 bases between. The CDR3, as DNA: TGTGCCAGCAGCGCAGGACAGTTCCAAGTTATCTCCTACGAGCAGTACTTC. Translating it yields CASSAGQFQVISYEQYF.

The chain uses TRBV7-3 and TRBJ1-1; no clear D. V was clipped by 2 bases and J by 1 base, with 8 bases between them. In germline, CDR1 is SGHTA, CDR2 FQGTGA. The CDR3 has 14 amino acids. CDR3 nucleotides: TGTGCCAGCAGCTTATGGGCAGGGAACACTGAAGCTTTCTTT. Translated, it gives CASSLWAGNTEAFF.

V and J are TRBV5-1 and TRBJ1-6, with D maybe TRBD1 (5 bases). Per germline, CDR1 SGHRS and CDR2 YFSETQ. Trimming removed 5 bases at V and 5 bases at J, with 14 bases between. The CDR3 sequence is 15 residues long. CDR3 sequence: CASRAQGGDNSPLHF. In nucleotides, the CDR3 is TGCGCCAGCAGGGCGCAGGGTGGGGATAATTCACCCCTCCACTTT.

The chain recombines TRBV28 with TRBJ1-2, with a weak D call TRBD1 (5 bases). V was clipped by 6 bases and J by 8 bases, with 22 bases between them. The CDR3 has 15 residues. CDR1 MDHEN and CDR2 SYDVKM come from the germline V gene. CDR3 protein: CASSQSWEGRGGYTF. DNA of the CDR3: TGTGCCAGCAGCCAAAGCTGGGAGGGGCGAGGGGGCTACACCTTC.

Here the CDR3 DNA reads TGTGCCAGCACCCTGGACAGTAACTATGGCTACACCTTC. Protein sequence: CASTLDSNYGYTF. The rearrangement uses TRBV6-6 and TRBJ1-2, with D tentatively TRBD1 (6 bases). CDR1 is MNHNY and CDR2 is SVGAGI in the germline V gene (reference sequence). CDR3 length: 13 residues. V lost 7 bases to trimming and J lost 1 base, with 10 bases between them.

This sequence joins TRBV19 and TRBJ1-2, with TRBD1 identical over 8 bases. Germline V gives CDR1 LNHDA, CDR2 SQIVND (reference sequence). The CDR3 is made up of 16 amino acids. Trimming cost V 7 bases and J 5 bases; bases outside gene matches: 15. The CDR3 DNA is TGTGCCAGTAACGCCGGACAGGGCCCTCTAACATATGGCTACACCTTC. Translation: CASNAGQGPLTYGYTF.

The CDR3 sequence: CASSYLTGVSGNTIYF. Written as DNA, the CDR3 is TGTGCCAGCAGTTACTTAACAGGGGTCTCTGGAAACACCATATATTTT. The chain employs TRBV6-5 and TRBJ1-3; 7 bases are shared with TRBD1. The V gene's germline CDR1 is MNHEY and CDR2 SVGAGI. V trimming: 1 base; J trimming: 0 bases; junction bases outside the gene matches: 3. The CDR3 is 16 residues long.

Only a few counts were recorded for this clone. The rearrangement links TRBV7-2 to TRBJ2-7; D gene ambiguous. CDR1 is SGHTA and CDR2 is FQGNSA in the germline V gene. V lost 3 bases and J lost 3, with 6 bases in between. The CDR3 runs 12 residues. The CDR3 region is CASSLHYYEQYF. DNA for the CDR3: TGTGCCAGCAGCTTGCACTACTACGAGCAGTACTTC.

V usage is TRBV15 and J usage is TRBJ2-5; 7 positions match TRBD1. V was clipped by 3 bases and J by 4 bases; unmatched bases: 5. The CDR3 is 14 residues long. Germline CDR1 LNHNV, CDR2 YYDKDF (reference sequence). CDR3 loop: CATSSDRVLETQYF. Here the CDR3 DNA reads TGTGCCACCAGCAGTGACAGGGTTTTAGAGACCCAGTACTTC.

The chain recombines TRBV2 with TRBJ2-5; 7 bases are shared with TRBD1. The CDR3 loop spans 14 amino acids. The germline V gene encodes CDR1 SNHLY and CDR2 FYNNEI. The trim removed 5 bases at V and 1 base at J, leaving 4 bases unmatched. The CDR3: CASSKGQTQETQYF. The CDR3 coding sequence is TGTGCCAGCAGTAAGGGACAGACCCAAGAGACCCAGTACTTC.

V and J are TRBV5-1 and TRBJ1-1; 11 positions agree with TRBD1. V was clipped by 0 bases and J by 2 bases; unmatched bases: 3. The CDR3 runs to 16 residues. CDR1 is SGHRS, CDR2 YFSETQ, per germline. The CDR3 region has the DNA TGCGCCAGCAGCTTGGAGGGACAGGGGGGAAACACTGAAGCTTTCTTT. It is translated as CASSLEGQGGNTEAFF.

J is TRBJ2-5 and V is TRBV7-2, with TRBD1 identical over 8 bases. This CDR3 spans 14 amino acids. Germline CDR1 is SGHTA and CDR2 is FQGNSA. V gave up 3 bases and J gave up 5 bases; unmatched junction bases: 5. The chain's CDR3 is CASSFQGAWETQYF. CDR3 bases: TGTGCCAGCAGCTTTCAGGGGGCCTGGGAGACCCAGTACTTC. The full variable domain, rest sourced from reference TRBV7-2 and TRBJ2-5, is GAGVSQSPSNKVTEKGKDVELRCDPISGHTALYWYRQSLGQGLEFLIYFQGNSAPDKSGLPSDRFSAERTGGSVSTLTIQRTQQEDSAVYLCASSFQGAWETQYFGPGTRLLVL.

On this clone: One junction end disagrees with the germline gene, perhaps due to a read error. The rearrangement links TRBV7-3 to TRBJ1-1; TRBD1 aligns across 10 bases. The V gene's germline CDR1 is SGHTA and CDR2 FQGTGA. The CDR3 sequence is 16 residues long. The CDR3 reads CASSLTTGTGVTEAFF. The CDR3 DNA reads TGTGCCAGCAGCCTAACCACCGGGACAGGGGTTACTGAAGCTTTCTTT.

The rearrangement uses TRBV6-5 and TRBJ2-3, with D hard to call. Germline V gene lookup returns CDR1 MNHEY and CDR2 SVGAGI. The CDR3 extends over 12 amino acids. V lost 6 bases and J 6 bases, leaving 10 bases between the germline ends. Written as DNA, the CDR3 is TGTGCCAGCAGCATCGACGGGGATACGCAGTATTTT. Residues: CASSIDGDTQYF.